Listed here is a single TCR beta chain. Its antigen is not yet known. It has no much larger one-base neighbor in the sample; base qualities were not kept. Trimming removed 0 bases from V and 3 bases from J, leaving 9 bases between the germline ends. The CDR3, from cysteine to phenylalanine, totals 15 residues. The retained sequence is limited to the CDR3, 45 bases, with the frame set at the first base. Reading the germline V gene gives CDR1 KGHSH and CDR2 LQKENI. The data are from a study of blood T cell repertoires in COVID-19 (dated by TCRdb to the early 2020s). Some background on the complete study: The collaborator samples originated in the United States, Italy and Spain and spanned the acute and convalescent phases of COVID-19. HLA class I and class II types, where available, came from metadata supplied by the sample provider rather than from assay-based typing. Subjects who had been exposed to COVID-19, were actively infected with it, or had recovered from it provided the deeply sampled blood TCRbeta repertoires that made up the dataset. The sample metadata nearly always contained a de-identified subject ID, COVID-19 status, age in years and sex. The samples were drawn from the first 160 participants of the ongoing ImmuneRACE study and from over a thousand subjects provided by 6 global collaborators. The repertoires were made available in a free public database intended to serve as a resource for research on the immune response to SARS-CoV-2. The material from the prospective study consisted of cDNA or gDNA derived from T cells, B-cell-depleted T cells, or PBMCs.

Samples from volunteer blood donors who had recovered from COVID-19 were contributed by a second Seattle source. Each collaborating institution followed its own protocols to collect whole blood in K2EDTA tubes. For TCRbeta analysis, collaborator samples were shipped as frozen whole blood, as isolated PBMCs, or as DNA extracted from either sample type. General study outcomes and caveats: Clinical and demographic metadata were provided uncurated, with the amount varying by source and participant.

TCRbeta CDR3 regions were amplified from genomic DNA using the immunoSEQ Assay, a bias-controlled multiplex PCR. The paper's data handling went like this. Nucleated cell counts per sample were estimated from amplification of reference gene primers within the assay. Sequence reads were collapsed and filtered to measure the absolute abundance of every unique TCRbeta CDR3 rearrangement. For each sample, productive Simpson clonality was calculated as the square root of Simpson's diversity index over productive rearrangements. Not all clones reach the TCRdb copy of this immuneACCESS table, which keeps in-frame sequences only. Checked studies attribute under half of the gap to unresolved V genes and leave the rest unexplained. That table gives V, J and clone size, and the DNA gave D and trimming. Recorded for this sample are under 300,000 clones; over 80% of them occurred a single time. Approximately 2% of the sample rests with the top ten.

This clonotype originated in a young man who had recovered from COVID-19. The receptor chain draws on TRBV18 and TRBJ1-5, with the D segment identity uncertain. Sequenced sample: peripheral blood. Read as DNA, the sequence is TGTGCCAGCTCACCACCATTAGTTTCCAATCAGCCCCAGCATTTT. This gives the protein CASSPPLVSNQPQHF. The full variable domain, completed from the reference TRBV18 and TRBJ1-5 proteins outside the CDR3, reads NAGVMQNPRHLVRRRGQEARLRCSPMKGHSHVYWYRQLPEEGLKFMVYLQKENIIDESGMPKERFSAEFPKEGPSILRIQQVVRGDSAAYFCASSPPLVSNQPQHFGDGTRLSIL.